This T cell receptor beta chain was recovered during a study of read filtering for tumor transcriptome and immune sequencing. Study-wide context: Per sample, TCR-region reads ranged about 3.5 to 11 million by IR-seq, roughly 85 to 1273 by RNA-seq.

This clonotype was recorded at least ten times. The V end was cut by 3 bases, the J end by 5 bases, with 17 bases between. The CDR3 is made up of 16 amino acids. CDR1 is MRHNA and CDR2 is SNTAGT in the germline V gene. From roughly 390 ng of RNA, a library with molecular barcoded alpha/delta and beta/gamma adaptors was made. Via MiXCR, TCRdb re-called the reads, giving one row per CDR3 protein. The repertoire holds about 40,000 distinct CDR3 sequences, with about 13% as singletons. Input material: a population of CD138-negative cells sorted from bone marrow. V is TRBV6-4 and J is TRBJ2-1, with D tentatively TRBD1 (6 bases). The TCR originated in a donor at least 40 years old with multiple myeloma. This CDR3 is CASSEERGQPNNEQFF. The CDR3 coding sequence is TGTGCCAGCAGTGAGGAAAGAGGACAGCCCAACAATGAGCAGTTCTTC.